The T cell receptor (beta chain) under discussion was sequenced for a study of blood T cells in healthy people across ages. Per-sample yields of isolated PBMCs were at least 6 million. This CDR3 is 15 amino acids long. The V and J ends lost 4 bases and 7 bases, in that order; junction bases with no gene match: 13. Germline loops: CDR1 SGHRS, CDR2 YFSETQ. The second PCR ran about 6 to 12 cycles with a sample-barcoded 5' primer and J-beta primers. All cDNA molecules were each tagged by a template-switch adaptor with 12 random nucleotides. Every individual sample yielded 2.5 million or more paired-end reads (each containing CDR3). TCRdb reprocessed the 5' RACE reads via MiXCR and lists one record per CDR3 protein. In the table there are about 680,000 distinct CDR3 sequences, over 45% of which are singletons.

The receptor's source is a woman aged 60 to 75 in good health. The chain joins TRBV5-1 to TRBJ2-7; 8 bases are a match to TRBD2. Sequencing used blood. The CDR3 DNA reads as TGCGCCAGCAGCCGGGGGGTAGCGGGAACGAATGAGCAGTACTTC. It is translated as CASSRGVAGTNEQYF. Full variable domain (missing parts from reference TRBV5-1 and TRBJ2-7): KAGVTQTPRYLIKTRGQQVTLSCSPISGHRSVSWYQQTPGQGLQFLFEYFSETQRNKGNFPGRFSGRQFSNSRSEMNVSTLELGDSALYLCASSRGVAGTNEQYFGPGTRLTVT.